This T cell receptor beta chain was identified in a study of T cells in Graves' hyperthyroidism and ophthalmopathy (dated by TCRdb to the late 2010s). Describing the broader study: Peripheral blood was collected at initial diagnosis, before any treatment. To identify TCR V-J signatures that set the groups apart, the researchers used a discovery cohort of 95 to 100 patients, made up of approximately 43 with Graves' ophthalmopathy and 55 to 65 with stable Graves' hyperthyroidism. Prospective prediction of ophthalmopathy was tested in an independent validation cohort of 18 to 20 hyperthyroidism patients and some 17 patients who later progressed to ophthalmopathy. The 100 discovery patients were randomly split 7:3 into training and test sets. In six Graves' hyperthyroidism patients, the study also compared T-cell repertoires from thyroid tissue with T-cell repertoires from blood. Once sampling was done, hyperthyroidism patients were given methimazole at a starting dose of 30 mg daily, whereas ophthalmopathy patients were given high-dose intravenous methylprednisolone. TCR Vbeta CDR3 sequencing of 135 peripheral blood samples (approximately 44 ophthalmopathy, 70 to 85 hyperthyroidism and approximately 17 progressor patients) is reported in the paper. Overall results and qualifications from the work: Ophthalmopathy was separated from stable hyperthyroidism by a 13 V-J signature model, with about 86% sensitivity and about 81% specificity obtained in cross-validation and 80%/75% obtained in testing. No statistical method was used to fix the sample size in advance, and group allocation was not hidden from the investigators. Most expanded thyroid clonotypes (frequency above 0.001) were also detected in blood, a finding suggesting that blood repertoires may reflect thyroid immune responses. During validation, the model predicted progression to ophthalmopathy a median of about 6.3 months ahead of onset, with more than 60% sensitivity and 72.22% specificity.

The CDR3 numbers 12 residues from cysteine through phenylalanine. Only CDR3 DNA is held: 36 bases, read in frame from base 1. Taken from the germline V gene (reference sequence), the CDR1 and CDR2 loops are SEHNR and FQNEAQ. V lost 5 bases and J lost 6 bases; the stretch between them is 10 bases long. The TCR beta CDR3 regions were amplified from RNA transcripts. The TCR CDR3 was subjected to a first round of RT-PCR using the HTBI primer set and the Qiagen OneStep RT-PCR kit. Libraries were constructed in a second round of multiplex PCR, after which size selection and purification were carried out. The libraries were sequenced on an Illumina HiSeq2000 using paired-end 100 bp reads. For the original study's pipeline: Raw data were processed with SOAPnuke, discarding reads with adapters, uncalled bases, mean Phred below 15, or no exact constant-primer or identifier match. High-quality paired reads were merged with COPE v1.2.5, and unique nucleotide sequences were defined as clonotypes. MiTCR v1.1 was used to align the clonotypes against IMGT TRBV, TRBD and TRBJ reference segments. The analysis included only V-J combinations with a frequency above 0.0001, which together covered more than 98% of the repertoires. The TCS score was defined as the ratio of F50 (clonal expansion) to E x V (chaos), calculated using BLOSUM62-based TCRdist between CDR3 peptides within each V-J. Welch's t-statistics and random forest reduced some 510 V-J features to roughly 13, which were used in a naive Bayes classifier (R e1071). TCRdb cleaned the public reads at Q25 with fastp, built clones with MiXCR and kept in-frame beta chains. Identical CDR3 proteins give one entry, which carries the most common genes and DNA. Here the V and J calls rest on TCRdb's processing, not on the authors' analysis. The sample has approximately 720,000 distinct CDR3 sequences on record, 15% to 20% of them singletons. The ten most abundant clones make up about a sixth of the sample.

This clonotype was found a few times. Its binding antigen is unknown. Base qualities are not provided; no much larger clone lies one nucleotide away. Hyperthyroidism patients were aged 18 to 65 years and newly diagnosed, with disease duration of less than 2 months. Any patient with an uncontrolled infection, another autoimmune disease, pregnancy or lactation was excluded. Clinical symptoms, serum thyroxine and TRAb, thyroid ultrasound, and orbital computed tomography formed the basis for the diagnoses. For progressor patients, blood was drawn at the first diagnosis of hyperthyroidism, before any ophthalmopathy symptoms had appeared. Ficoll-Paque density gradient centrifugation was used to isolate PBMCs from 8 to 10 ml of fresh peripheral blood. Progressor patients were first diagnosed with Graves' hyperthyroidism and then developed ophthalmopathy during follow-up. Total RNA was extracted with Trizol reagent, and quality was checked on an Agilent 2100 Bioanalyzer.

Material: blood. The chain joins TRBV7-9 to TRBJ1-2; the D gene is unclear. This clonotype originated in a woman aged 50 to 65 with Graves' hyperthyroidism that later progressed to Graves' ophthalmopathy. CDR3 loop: CASSQTDHGYTF. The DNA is TGTGCCAGCAGCCAAACCGACCATGGCTACACCTTC.